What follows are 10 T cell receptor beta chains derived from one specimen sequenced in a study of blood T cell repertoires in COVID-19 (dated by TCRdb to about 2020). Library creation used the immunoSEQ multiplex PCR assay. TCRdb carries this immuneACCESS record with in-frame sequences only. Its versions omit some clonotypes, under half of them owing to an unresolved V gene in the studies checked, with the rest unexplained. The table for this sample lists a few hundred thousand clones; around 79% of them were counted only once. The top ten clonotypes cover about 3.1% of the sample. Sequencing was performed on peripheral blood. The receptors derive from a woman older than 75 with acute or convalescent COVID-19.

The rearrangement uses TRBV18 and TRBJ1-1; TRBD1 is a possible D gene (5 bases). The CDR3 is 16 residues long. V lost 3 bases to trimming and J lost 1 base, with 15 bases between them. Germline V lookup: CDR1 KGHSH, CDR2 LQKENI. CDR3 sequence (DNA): TGTGCCAGCTCACCTAGCCTGGGCAGGGAGAACACTGAAGCTTTCTTT. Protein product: CASSPSLGRENTEAFF.

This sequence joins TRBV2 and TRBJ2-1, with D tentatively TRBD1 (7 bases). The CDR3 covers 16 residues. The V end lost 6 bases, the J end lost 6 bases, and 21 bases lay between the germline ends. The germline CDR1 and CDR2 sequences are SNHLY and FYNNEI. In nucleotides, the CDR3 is TGTGCCAGCAGGCGGACAGGCGGGGCGGGCGGCAATGAGCAGTTCTTC. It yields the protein CASRRTGGAGGNEQFF.

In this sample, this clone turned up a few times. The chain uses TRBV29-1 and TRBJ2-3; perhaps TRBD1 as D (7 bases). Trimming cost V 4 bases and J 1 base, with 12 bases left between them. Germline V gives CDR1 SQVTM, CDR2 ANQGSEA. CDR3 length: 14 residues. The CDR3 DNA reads TGCAGCGTTGTGGGCGGGACAGGCACAGATACGCAGTATTTT. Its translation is CSVVGGTGTDTQYF.

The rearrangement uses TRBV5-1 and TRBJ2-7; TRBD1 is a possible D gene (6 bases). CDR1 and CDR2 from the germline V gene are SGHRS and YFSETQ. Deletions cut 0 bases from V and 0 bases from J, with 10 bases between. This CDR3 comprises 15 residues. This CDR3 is CASSLDPGDSYEQYF. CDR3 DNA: TGCGCCAGCAGCTTGGATCCAGGGGACTCCTACGAGCAGTACTTC.

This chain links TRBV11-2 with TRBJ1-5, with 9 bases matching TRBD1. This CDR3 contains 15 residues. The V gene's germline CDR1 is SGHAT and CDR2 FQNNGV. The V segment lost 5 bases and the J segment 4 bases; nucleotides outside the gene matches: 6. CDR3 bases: TGTGCCAGCAGCACTGGACAGGGGAAGAATCAGCCCCAGCATTTT. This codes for CASSTGQGKNQPQHF.

DNA for the CDR3: TGCGCCAGCAGTTTGAGCGGAACGGATACGCAGTATTTT. The encoded protein is CASSLSGTDTQYF. This rearrangement joins TRBV10-1 to TRBJ2-3; D is possibly TRBD2 (5 bases). V was clipped by 5 bases and J by 6 bases, with 12 bases between them. Germline CDR1 WNHNN, CDR2 SYGVQD (reference sequence). CDR3 size: 13 residues.

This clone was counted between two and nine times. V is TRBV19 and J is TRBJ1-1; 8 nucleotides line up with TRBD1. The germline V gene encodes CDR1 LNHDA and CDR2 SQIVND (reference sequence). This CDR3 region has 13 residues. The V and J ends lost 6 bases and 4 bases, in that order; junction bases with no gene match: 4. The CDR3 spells CASREQGATEAFF. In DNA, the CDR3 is TGTGCCAGTAGAGAGCAGGGGGCCACTGAAGCTTTCTTT.

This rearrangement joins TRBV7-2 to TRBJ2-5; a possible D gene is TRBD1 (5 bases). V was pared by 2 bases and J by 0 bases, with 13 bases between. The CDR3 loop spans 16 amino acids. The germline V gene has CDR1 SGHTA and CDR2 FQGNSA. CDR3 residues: CASSLMGRANQETQYF. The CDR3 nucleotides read TGTGCCAGCAGCTTAATGGGCAGGGCCAACCAAGAGACCCAGTACTTC. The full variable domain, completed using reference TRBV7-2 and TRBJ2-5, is GAGVSQSPSNKVTEKGKDVELRCDPISGHTALYWYRQSLGQGLEFLIYFQGNSAPDKSGLPSDRFSAERTGGSVSTLTIQRTQQEDSAVYLCASSLMGRANQETQYFGPGTRLLVL.

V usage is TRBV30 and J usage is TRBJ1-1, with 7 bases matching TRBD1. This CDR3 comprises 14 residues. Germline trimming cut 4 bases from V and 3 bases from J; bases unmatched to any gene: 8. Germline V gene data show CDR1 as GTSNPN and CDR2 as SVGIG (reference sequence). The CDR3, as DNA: TGTGCCTGGACCCGACAGGGAGTAGACACTGAAGCTTTCTTT. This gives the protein CAWTRQGVDTEAFF.

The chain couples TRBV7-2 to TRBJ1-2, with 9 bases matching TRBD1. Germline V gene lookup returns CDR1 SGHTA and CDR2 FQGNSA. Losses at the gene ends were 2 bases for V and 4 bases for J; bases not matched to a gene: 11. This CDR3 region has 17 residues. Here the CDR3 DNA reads TGTGCCAGCAGCTTAATCGGGACAGGGACTCAAGCCTATGGCTACACCTTC. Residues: CASSLIGTGTQAYGYTF.